These 9 T cell receptor beta chains were all obtained from the same sample, sequenced in a study of T cell changes during pregnancy in multiple sclerosis (dated by TCRdb to the late 2010s). The library was made by the immunoSEQ multiplex PCR assay. TCRdb mirrors the immuneACCESS table, restricted to in-frame sequences. Some clones are absent from its copies; in checked studies, under half trace to an unresolved V gene, and the reason for the others is unknown. The sample yields some 20,000 clones; over 75% were counted once. Roughly 6% of the sample is taken by the ten largest. Sequenced here: CD8+ T cells from peripheral blood mononuclear cells, sampled after pregnancy. The receptor source for this set is a female donor in good health, enrolled as a control in a pregnancy study.

There are a few counts of this clone. The gene calls are TRBV6-1 and TRBJ1-6, with unresolved D. The V end was cut by 6 bases, the J end by 7 bases, with 13 bases between. Germline V gene lookup returns CDR1 MNHNS and CDR2 SASEGT. The length of the CDR3 is 14 residues. The CDR3 spells CASSPVGENSPLHF. The CDR3 DNA is TGTGCCAGCAGCCCGGTGGGAGAGAATTCACCCCTCCACTTT.

The chain links TRBV27 to TRBJ1-5; D call uncertain. CDR3 length equals 15 residues. The germline V gene has CDR1 MNHEY and CDR2 SMNVEV (reference sequence). Trimming stripped 2 bases from V and 2 bases from J, with 10 bases between. The CDR3 protein is CASSLGGMGNQPQHF. CDR3 nucleotides: TGTGCCAGCAGTTTAGGAGGGATGGGCAATCAGCCCCAGCATTTT.

The rearrangement links TRBV15 to TRBJ2-6; TRBD1 is a possible D gene (6 bases). This CDR3 has 16 residues. Germline loops: CDR1 LNHNV, CDR2 YYDKDF (reference sequence). The germline V and J ends were trimmed by 1 base and 6 bases, with 13 bases remaining between them. The CDR3 here is CATSRVGGSEANVLTF. The CDR3 region has the DNA TGTGCCACCAGCAGAGTAGGGGGAAGTGAGGCCAACGTCCTGACTTTC.

J is TRBJ1-1 and V is TRBV27; no firm D call. CDR1 and CDR2 (germline): MNHEY, SMNVEV (reference sequence). There are 14 residues in the CDR3. The V and J ends lost 5 bases and 4 bases respectively, with 14 bases between them. The DNA for the CDR3 is TGTGCCAGCAGTCCTTTTAATCGGGGCACTGAAGCTTTCTTT. It encodes CASSPFNRGTEAFF.

The rearrangement links TRBV29-1 to TRBJ2-2; TRBD2 matches at 8 bases. The length of the CDR3 is 16 residues. The junction had 11 bases not matched to a gene; V was cut back by 7 bases and J by 1 base. Looked up from germline, CDR1 is SQVTM and CDR2 is ANQGSEA. The CDR3 coding sequence is TGCAGCGCCACGTCAGGGCTAGCGGGGAACACCGGGGAGCTGTTTTTT. Amino acids: CSATSGLAGNTGELFF.

The chain joins TRBV11-2 to TRBJ1-1; D perhaps matches TRBD1 (6 bases). V dropped 1 base and J dropped 8 bases, with 8 bases sitting between them. The CDR3 spans 12 residues. CDR1 SGHAT and CDR2 FQNNGV come from the germline V gene. CDR3 DNA sequence: TGTGCCAGCAGCTTAGGGACAGTAGAAGCTTTCTTT. Translation: CASSLGTVEAFF.

The chain carries TRBV19 and TRBJ1-1; possibly TRBD1 for D (6 bases). This CDR3 comprises 16 residues. Trimming pared 1 base from V and 2 bases from J, leaving 14 bases between. Germline loops: CDR1 LNHDA, CDR2 SQIVND (reference sequence). CDR3 amino acids: CASSIGGDRLNTEAFF. The CDR3 DNA is TGTGCCAGTAGTATAGGTGGCGACAGGCTAAACACTGAAGCTTTCTTT. Full variable domain (rest looked up from reference TRBV19 and TRBJ1-1): DGGITQSPKYLFRKEGQNVTLSCEQNLNHDAMYWYRQDPGQGLRLIYYSQIVNDFQKGDIAEGYSVSREKKESFPLTVTSAQKNPTAFYLCASSIGGDRLNTEAFFGQGTRLTVV.

This rearrangement joins TRBV7-2 to TRBJ2-2; a weak D match, TRBD2 (6 bases). Deletions cut 3 bases from V and 2 bases from J, with 10 bases between. The CDR3 runs 15 residues. Germline values: CDR1 SGHTA, CDR2 FQGNSA. CDR3 sequence (DNA): TGTGCCAGCAGCTTGGGGACTGGAAACACCGGGGAGCTGTTTTTT. It encodes CASSLGTGNTGELFF.

The CDR3, as DNA: TGTGCCAGCAGTTTCTCCCGGGACAGGGGGCTATATGCCATGAACACTGAAGCTTTCTTT. Its protein product is CASSFSRDRGLYAMNTEAFF. V and J are TRBV27 and TRBJ1-1; 12 bases map to TRBD1. Germline V lookup: CDR1 MNHEY, CDR2 SMNVEV (reference sequence). This CDR3 has 20 amino acids. V trimming: 3 bases; J trimming: 0 bases; junction bases outside the gene matches: 14.